This TCR beta chain is drawn from a study of T cell changes during pregnancy in multiple sclerosis. The CDR3 spans 14 residues. The V and J ends lost 5 bases and 2 bases respectively, with 12 bases between them. Looked up from germline, CDR1 is SEHNR and CDR2 is FQNEAQ (reference sequence). Repertoires were generated with immunoSEQ multiplex PCR, while TCRdb's copy carries only in-frame clones and drops some. In the table there are roughly 40,000 clones, approximately 85% of which are singletons. The sequences come from CD4+ T cells from peripheral blood mononuclear cells, collected before pregnancy. The receptor was derived from a female donor with multiple sclerosis, enrolled in a pregnancy study. This sequence joins TRBV7-9 and TRBJ1-1; the D is unclear. Here the CDR3 reads CASSLDTFNTEAFF. CDR3 nucleotide sequence: TGTGCCAGCAGCCTTGACACCTTCAACACTGAAGCTTTCTTT.